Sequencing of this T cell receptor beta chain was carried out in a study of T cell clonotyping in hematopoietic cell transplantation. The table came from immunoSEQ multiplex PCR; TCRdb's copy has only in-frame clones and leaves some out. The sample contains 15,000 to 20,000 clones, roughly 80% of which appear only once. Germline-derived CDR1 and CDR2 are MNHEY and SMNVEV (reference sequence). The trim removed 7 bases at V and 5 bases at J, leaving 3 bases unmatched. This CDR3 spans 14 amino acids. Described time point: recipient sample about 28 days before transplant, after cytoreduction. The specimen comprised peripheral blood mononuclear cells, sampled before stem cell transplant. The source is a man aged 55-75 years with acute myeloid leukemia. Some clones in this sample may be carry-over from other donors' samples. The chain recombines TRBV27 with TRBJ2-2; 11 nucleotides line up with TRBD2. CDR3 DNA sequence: TGTGCCAGCATCGGGACTAGCGGAACCGGGGAGCTGTTTTTT. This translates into CASIGTSGTGELFF.